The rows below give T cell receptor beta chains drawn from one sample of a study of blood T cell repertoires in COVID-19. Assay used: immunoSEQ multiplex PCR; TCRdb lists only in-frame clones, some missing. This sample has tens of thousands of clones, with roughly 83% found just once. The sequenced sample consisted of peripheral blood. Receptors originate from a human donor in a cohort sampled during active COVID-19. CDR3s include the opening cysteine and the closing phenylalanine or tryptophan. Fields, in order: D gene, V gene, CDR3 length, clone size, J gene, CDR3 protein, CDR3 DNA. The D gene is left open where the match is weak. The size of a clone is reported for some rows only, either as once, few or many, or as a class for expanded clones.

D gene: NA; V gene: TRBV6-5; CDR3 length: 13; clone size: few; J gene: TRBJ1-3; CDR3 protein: CASKYYSGNTIYF; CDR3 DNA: TGTGCCAGCAAGTACTACTCTGGAAACACCATATATTTT
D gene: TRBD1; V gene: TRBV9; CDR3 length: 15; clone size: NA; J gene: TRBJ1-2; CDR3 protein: CASSVWDRENYGYTF; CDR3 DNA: TGTGCCAGCAGCGTTTGGGACAGGGAAAACTATGGCTACACCTTC
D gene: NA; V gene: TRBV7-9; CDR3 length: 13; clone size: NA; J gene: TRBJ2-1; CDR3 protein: CASSLVPHNEQFF; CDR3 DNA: TGTGCCAGCAGCTTAGTTCCTCACAATGAGCAGTTCTTC
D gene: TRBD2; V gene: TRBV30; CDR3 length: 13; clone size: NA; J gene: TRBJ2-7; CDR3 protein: CAWSEAAGGEQYF; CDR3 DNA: TGTGCCTGGAGTGAAGCAGCGGGGGGAGAGCAGTACTTC
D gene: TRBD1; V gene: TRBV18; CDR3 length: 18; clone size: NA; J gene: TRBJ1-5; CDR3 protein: CASSPHGPGQYSNQPQHF; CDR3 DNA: TGTGCCAGCTCACCACACGGTCCGGGACAGTATAGCAATCAGCCCCAGCATTTT
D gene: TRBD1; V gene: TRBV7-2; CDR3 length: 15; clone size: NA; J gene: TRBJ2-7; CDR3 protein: CASSMSGQGSYEQYF; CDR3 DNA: TGTGCCAGCAGCATGTCGGGACAGGGCTCCTACGAGCAGTACTTC
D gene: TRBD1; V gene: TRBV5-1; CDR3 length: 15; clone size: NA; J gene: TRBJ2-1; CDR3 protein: CASSSRQGTYNEQFF; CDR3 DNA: TGCGCCAGCAGCTCGAGACAGGGCACCTACAATGAGCAGTTCTTC
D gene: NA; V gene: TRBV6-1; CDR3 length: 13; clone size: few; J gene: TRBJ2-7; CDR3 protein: CASSEQGSYEQYF; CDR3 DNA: TGTGCCAGCAGTGAACAGGGTTCCTACGAGCAGTACTTC
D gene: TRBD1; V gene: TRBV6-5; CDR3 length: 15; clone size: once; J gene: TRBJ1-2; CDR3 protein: CASTTWTGKLYGYTF; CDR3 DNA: TGTGCCAGCACCACTTGGACAGGGAAGCTCTATGGCTACACCTTC
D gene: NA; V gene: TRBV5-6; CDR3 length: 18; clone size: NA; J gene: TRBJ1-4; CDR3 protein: CASSLGMGRRESNEKLFF; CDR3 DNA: TGTGCCAGCAGCTTGGGCATGGGAAGGCGGGAATCTAATGAAAAACTGTTTTTT
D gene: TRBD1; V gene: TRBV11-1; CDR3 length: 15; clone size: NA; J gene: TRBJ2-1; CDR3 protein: CASSSRDRNYNEQFF; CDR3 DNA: TGTGCCAGCAGCTCCCGGGACAGGAACTACAATGAGCAGTTCTTC